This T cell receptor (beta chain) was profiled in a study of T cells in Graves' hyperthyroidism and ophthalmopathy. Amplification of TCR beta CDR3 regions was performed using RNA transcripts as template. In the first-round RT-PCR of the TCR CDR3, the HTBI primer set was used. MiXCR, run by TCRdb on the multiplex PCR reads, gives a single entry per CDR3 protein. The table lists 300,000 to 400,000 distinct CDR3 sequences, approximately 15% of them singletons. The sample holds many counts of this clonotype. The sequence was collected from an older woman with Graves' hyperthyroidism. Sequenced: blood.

CDR3 protein: CAADKGSYEQYF. CDR3 bases: TGTGCCGCTGATAAGGGGAGCTACGAGCAGTACTTC. The J gene is TRBJ2-7, the V gene TRBV30; perhaps D is TRBD1 or TRBD2 (5 bases each). The CDR3 runs to 12 residues. The germline V and J ends were trimmed by 8 bases and 3 bases, with 14 bases remaining between them. Per germline, CDR1 GTSNPN and CDR2 SVGIG (reference sequence).